A selection of T cell receptor beta chains follows, all from one sample in a study of T cell responses to AZD1222 COVID-19 vaccine. This table comes from immunoSEQ multiplex PCR, and its TCRdb copy is limited to in-frame clones, with some not included. The sample shows 83,000 or so clones, 91% of them seen only once. The input for sequencing was peripheral blood, taken 28 days after the second AZD1222 dose. The receptors shown here come from an adult who received the AZD1222 COVID-19 vaccine. Both conserved end residues are part of each CDR3. A D gene is named only where the DNA matches it firmly. Expanded clones get a size class; other rows say once, few or many, or leave the size out.

>TRBJ1-4|15|-|TRBV2|TRBD1
TGTGCCAGCAGTCGACTGGACAGGGGAAAGGAAAAACTGTTTTTT
CASSRLDRGKEKLFF
>TRBJ2-3|13|-|TRBV2|-
TGTGCCAGCAGTGAATTCGGGGCAGATACGCAGTATTTT
CASSEFGADTQYF
>TRBJ1-4|11|-|TRBV28|TRBD1
TGTGCCAGCAGCTCAACAGGGGTGCTGTTTTTT
CASSSTGVLFF
>TRBJ1-2|15|-|TRBV28|-
TGTGCCAGCAGTTTAGGGGGGGTCAGGGACTATGGCTACACCTTC
CASSLGGVRDYGYTF
>TRBJ1-4|15|-|TRBV28|TRBD1
TGTGCCAGCAGTTTACCCCAGGGGGGGAATGAAAAACTGTTTTTT
CASSLPQGGNEKLFF
>TRBJ2-1|13|-|TRBV5-1|-
TGCGCCAGCAGCACAGGACCGTACAATGAGCAGTTCTTC
CASSTGPYNEQFF
>TRBJ2-6|19|-|TRBV28|-
TGTGCCAGCAGTCTCGGGACGATCTATGTAGGGGCTGGGGCCAACGTCCTGACTTTC
CASSLGTIYVGAGANVLTF
>TRBJ2-1|14|-|TRBV5-1|-
TGCGCCAGCAGCCCATTAGAAGTCCCGCGGGAGCAGTTCTTC
CASSPLEVPREQFF
>TRBJ2-7|15|-|TRBV18|TRBD1
TGTGCCAGCTTATCCGGGACAGGATCCTCCTACGAGCAGTACTTC
CASLSGTGSSYEQYF
>TRBJ2-7|15|-|TRBV7-9|-
TGTGCCAGCAGCTTAGAAGTTGACAGAAGCTACGAGCAGTACTTC
CASSLEVDRSYEQYF
>TRBJ2-5|14|-|TRBV28|-
TGTGCCAGCAGTTTAGGACAGCTTCAAGAGACCCAGTACTTC
CASSLGQLQETQYF
>TRBJ2-2|14|few|TRBV5-1|-
TGCGCCAGCAGCGACGGGTTGAACACCGGGGAGCTGTTTTTT
CASSDGLNTGELFF
>TRBJ2-2|16|-|TRBV27|-
TGTGCCAGCAGTTTATGGGGGACTCCGAACACCGGGGAGCTGTTTTTT
CASSLWGTPNTGELFF
>TRBJ2-5|14|-|TRBV7-2|-
TGTGCCAGCAGCTTAGGCAATAGCAGAGAGACCCAGTACTTC
CASSLGNSRETQYF
>TRBJ2-5|15|-|TRBV28|TRBD2
TGTGCCAGCAGTTTACTAGCGGGAGGACGGGAGACCCAGTACTTC
CASSLLAGGRETQYF
>TRBJ2-7|16|-|TRBV3-1/TRBV3-2|TRBD2
TGTGCCAGCAGCCAACGCCCGGGACTAGCGTTATACGAGCAGTACTTC
CASSQRPGLALYEQYF
>TRBJ1-1|14|-|TRBV5-5|-
TGTGCCAGCAGCTTATCGACAGGGAACACTGAAGCTTTCTTT
CASSLSTGNTEAFF
>TRBJ2-7|13|once|TRBV6-1|-
TGTGCCAGCAGTGAACTTATCTCCTACGAGCAGTACTTC
CASSELISYEQYF
>TRBJ1-1|15|-|TRBV4-3|-
TGCGCCAGCAGCCGGTACAGGGTATCGTTCACTGAAGCTTTCTTT
CASSRYRVSFTEAFF
>TRBJ1-6|15|-|TRBV5-1|TRBD1
TGCGCCAGCAGCTCAGGACAGGGAACCAATTCACCCCTCCACTTT
CASSSGQGTNSPLHF
>TRBJ2-3|11|-|TRBV3-1/TRBV3-2|-
TGTGCCAGCAGCATGGGAGATACGCAGTATTTT
CASSMGDTQYF
>TRBJ2-7|12|-|TRBV12-3/TRBV12-4|-
TGTGCCAGCAGTTTAGCCTCCTACGAGCAGTACTTC
CASSLASYEQYF
>TRBJ1-5|15|-|TRBV6-1|-
TGTGCCAGCAGTGAAGTGAAGTCAGGTTATCAGCCCCAGCATTTT
CASSEVKSGYQPQHF
>TRBJ2-1|16|-|TRBV4-2|-
TGTGCCAGCAGCCAAGGTGGGTCAGGTGGTTACAATGAGCAGTTCTTC
CASSQGGSGGYNEQFF
>TRBJ2-7|14|-|TRBV7-6|TRBD1
TGTGCCAGCAGCTCCGGGACAGGGGCCTACGAGCAGTACTTC
CASSSGTGAYEQYF
>TRBJ1-1|16|-|TRBV27|-
TGTGCCAGCAGTCCGTGGACATTGCAATCGAGCACTGAAGCTTTCTTT
CASSPWTLQSSTEAFF
>TRBJ2-3|13|-|TRBV3-1/TRBV3-2|-
TGTGCCAGCAGCCAAGGTGAGACAGATACGCAGTATTTT
CASSQGETDTQYF
>TRBJ1-4|16|-|TRBV11-2|TRBD1
TGTGCCAGCAGCCCCCAAACGGGACAGACTAATGAAAAACTGTTTTTT
CASSPQTGQTNEKLFF